These 13 T cell receptor beta chains were all obtained from the same sample, sequenced in a study of T cell repertoires in cytomegalovirus infection. Their cognate antigens are unknown. TCRdb called the reads again in MiXCR, with one record for every CDR3 protein. The sample lists some 350,000 distinct CDR3 sequences, roughly 34% occurring once. The sample in question was cultured PBMCs, obtained from culture after CMV antigen stimulation. These receptors were taken from a human donor in good health (CMV status not recorded). Some clones in this sample may be carry-over from other donors' samples.

This clonotype was found a few times. The V gene is TRBV10-3, the J gene TRBJ2-5, with 8 nucleotides matching TRBD2. Germline loops: CDR1 ENHRY, CDR2 SYGVKD. V dropped 8 bases and J dropped 2; count of bases not matched to a gene: 7. The CDR3 consists of 14 residues. CDR3 protein: CAIAASGLQETQYF. The CDR3 coding sequence is TGTGCCATCGCGGCTAGCGGGTTACAAGAGACCCAGTACTTC.

The chain uses TRBV5-6 and TRBJ1-6; no clear D. The CDR3 loop spans 15 amino acids. The V end was cut by 1 base, the J end by 3 bases, with 8 bases between. CDR1 and CDR2 from the germline V gene are SGHDT and YYEEEE. This CDR3 reads CASSLWSGYNSPLHF. The CDR3 DNA reads as TGTGCCAGCAGCTTGTGGTCCGGCTATAATTCACCCCTCCACTTT.

The genes are TRBV6-5 and TRBJ2-4; 13 nucleotides match TRBD2. This CDR3 spans 19 amino acids. V was clipped by 3 bases and J by 7 bases; unmatched bases: 15. Germline CDR1 MNHEY, CDR2 SVGAGI. CDR3 protein: CASSYSVPGLAGKLNIQYF. The CDR3 nucleotides read TGTGCCAGCAGTTATTCCGTCCCGGGACTAGCGGGGAAGTTGAACATTCAGTACTTC.

V and J are TRBV11-2 and TRBJ2-2; D is possibly TRBD1 (6 bases). In germline, CDR1 is SGHAT, CDR2 FQNNGV. Trimming pared 7 bases from V and 4 bases from J, leaving 7 bases between. The CDR3 is 12 residues long. CDR3 residues: CASTRGTGELFF. CDR3 nucleotides: TGTGCCAGCACCAGGGGCACCGGGGAGCTGTTTTTT.

This clonotype was observed a handful of times. This chain links TRBV4-2 with TRBJ2-2; D gene uncertain. The germline gives CDR1 LGHNA, CDR2 YNFKEQ. Trimming took off 0 bases at V and 6 bases at J, with 8 bases between the two ends. The CDR3 covers 14 residues. The CDR3 DNA sequence: TGTGCCAGCAGCCAAGAGTTTAGTCCCGGGGAGCTGTTTTTT. This sequence encodes CASSQEFSPGELFF.

This clonotype was counted ten times or more. The rearrangement links TRBV6-8 to TRBJ1-1, with D uncertain. The CDR3 length is 13 residues. Germline V lookup: CDR1 MNHGY, CDR2 SAAAGT. Trimming removed 4 bases at V and 1 base at J, with 7 bases between. The CDR3 reads CASSSAGNTEAFF. As DNA, the CDR3 is TGTGCCAGCAGTTCCGCGGGGAACACTGAAGCTTTCTTT.

This clonotype was seen only a few times. J is TRBJ1-3 and V is TRBV6-5; 8 nucleotides match TRBD1. The CDR3 has 14 residues. Germline CDR1 and CDR2: MNHEY and SVGAGI. With V trimmed by 6 bases and J by 5 bases, 6 bases remained unmatched. As DNA, the CDR3 is TGTGCCAGCAGACAGGGGGGGCGGCGAAACACCATATATTTT. Protein sequence: CASRQGGRRNTIYF.

The chain combines TRBV6-6 with TRBJ1-1; no clear D. Per the germline V gene, CDR1 is MNHNY and CDR2 is SVGAGI (reference sequence). CDR3 length: 15 residues. Trimming pared 0 bases from V and 4 bases from J, leaving 12 bases between. The CDR3 DNA is TGTGCCAGCAGTTACTCAACCATGAGAGGCACTGAAGCTTTCTTT. Its translation: CASSYSTMRGTEAFF.

The chain carries TRBV6-6 and TRBJ2-3; TRBD2 is a possible D gene (5 bases). Germline-derived CDR1 and CDR2 are MNHNY and SVGAGI (reference sequence). The CDR3 has 14 residues. The germline V and J ends were trimmed by 0 bases and 7 bases, with 11 bases remaining between them. In nucleotides, the CDR3 is TGTGCCAGCAGTTACTCGAGGGAAGCGAATACGCAGTATTTT. Its translation: CASSYSREANTQYF.

The sample holds many counts of this clonotype. The V gene is TRBV7-2, the J gene TRBJ1-1; D perhaps matches TRBD1 (6 bases). Trimming took 5 bases from V and 2 from J, leaving 12 bases between them. The CDR3 runs to 14 residues. The germline V gene has CDR1 SGHTA and CDR2 FQGNSA. CDR3 protein: CASSPQGVNTEAFF. CDR3 coding DNA: TGTGCCAGCAGCCCACAGGGAGTCAACACTGAAGCTTTCTTT.

This clonotype was found a few times. The chain joins TRBV7-9 to TRBJ2-1; TRBD2 matches at 7 bases. The CDR3 extends over 15 amino acids. Germline V lookup: CDR1 SEHNR, CDR2 FQNEAQ (reference sequence). The trim removed 5 bases at V and 0 bases at J, leaving 4 bases unmatched. CDR3 sequence (DNA): TGTGCCAGCAGCCCACTAGCGTACTCCTACAATGAGCAGTTCTTC. Encoded protein: CASSPLAYSYNEQFF.

This clonotype showed up just a few times. The genes are TRBV6-2 or TRBV6-3 and TRBJ2-7; D not resolved. V lost 3 bases and J lost 3, with 12 bases in between. In germline, CDR1 is MNHEY, CDR2 SVGEGT. This CDR3 spans 14 amino acids. The CDR3 is CASSYALELYEQYV. CDR3 DNA sequence: TGTGCCAGCAGTTATGCTCTAGAACTCTACGAGCAGTACGTC.

This clonotype was recorded a few times. The chain joins TRBV20-1 to TRBJ2-3, with 12 bases identical to TRBD2. There are 15 residues in the CDR3. Germline loops: CDR1 DFQATT, CDR2 SNEGSKA (reference sequence). V trimming: 0 bases; J trimming: 5 bases; junction bases outside the gene matches: 3. The CDR3 DNA is TGCAGTGCTAGAGATCTAGCGGGAGGGGGAGATACGCAGTATTTT. Its translation is CSARDLAGGGDTQYF.